Sequencing of this T cell receptor beta chain was carried out in a study of shared clonotypes between healthy human individuals. Over several immunoSEQ plates, each subset's genomic DNA was distributed in even portions. Method: immunoSEQ multiplex PCR; TCRdb's copy keeps in-frame clones and lacks some. The profile covers about 960,000 clones, with over 60% appearing a single time and around 1.4% taken by the ten largest. The donor cohort consisted entirely of Caucasian adults residing in Nashville, Tennessee. CD4+ cell separation produced CD45RA+ naive and CD45RA-negative memory subsets. Study-wide points: The generation probabilities recorded for non-shared clonotypes fell below those of clonotypes shared by all four donors.

This clone appeared once. Its antigen is undetermined. This CDR3 has 14 amino acids. V lost 0 bases, J lost 8 bases, and 13 bases lay in between. CDR1 is MNHEY and CDR2 is SVGAGI in the germline V gene. The chain couples TRBV6-5 to TRBJ2-5; tentative D call: TRBD1 (7 bases). The clonotype was recovered from a man aged 18-30 years in good health. The specimen sequenced was memory CD4+ T cells sorted from blood. This sample's subset: CD45RA-negative fraction. CDR3 nucleotide sequence: TGTGCCAGCAGTTACTCAGGGGGCGGGAAAACCCAGTACTTC. Encoded protein: CASSYSGGGKTQYF.